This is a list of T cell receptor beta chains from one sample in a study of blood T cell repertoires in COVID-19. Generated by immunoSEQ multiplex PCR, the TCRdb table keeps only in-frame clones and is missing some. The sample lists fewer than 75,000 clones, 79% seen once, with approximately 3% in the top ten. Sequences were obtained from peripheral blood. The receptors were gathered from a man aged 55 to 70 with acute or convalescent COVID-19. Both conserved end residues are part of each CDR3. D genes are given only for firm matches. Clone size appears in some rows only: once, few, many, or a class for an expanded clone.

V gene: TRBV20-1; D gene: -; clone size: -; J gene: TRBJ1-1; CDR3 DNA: TGCAGTGCTAAGCGCCTAGCTGAAGCTTTCTTT; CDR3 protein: CSAKRLAEAFF
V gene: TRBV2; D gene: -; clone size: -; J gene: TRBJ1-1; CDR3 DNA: TGTGCCAGCAGTGAAGCGCTTCAGGGCTTGCGGATGAACACTGAAGCTTTCTTT; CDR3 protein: CASSEALQGLRMNTEAFF
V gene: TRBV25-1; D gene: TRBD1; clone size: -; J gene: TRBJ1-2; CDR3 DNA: TGTGCCAGCACCGCGGACAGGGCGGGGGGCTACACCTTC; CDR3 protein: CASTADRAGGYTF
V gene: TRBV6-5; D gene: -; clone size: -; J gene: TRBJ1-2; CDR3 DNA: TGTGCCAGCAGTTTTCAGGAGGCTCAGGGCTACACCTTC; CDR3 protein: CASSFQEAQGYTF
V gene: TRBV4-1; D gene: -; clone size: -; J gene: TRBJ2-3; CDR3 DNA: TGCGCCAGCAGCCAAGCCCATCTGACAAGCACAGATACGCAGTATTTT; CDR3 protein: CASSQAHLTSTDTQYF
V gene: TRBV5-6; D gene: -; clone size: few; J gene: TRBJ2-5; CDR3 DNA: TGTGCCAGCAGCTTTTACAACCAAGAGACCCAGTACTTC; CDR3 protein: CASSFYNQETQYF
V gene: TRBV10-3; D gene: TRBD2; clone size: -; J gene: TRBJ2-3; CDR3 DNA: TGTGCCATCAGTGTAGCGGGGGCCGGGACAGATACGCAGTATTTT; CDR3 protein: CAISVAGAGTDTQYF
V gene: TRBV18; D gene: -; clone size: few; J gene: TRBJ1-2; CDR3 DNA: TGTGCCAGCTCCCCCGACAGACTGGAAGGCTACACCTTC; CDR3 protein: CASSPDRLEGYTF
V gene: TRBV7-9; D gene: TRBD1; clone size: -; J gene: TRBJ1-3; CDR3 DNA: TGTGCCAGCAGACCTCGGACAGGGGCCTCTGGAAACACCATATATTTT; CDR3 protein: CASRPRTGASGNTIYF
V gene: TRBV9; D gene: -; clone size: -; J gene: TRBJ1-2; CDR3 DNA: TGTGCCAGCAGCTTCAGTAGTGGTCAGACAGTCGGGTCTGATGGCTACACCTTC; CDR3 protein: CASSFSSGQTVGSDGYTF
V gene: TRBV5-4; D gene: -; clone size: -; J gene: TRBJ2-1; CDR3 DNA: TGTGCCAGCAGCTTAGCTTACAGCTACAATGAGCAGTTCTTC; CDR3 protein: CASSLAYSYNEQFF
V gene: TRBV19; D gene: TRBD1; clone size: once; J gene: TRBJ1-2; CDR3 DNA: TGTGCCAGTAGTCTTGACAGGGGAATCACAGTTGGCTACACCTTC; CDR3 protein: CASSLDRGITVGYTF
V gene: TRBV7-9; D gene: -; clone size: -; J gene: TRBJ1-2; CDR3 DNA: TGTGCCAGCAGCTTGTTGACCTCAGGGTACACCTTC; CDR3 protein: CASSLLTSGYTF
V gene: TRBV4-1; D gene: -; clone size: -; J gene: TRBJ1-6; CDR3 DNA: TGCGCCAGCAGCCAGCCTCACAACAGGGAAAATAATTCACCCCTCCACTTT; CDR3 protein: CASSQPHNRENNSPLHF
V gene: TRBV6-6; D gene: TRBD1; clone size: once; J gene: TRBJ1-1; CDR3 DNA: TGTGCCAGCAGTCGCGAAGGACAGGGGTATGAAGCTTTCTTT; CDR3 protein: CASSREGQGYEAFF
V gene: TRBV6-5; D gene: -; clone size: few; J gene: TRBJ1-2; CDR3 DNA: TGTGCCAGCAGGGGAGGACAATTTGGAGGCTACACCTTC; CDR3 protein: CASRGGQFGGYTF
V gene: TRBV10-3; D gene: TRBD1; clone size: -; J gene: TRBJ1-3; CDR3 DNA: TGTGCCATCAGCAGGACAGGGGGCTCCGGAAACACCATATATTTT; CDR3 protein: CAISRTGGSGNTIYF